The clone carrying this T cell receptor beta chain was seen only once. V lost 3 bases and J lost 5; bases outside the gene matches: 5. The CDR3 contains 14 residues. Germline CDR1 reads SGDLS; CDR2 reads YYNGEE. Unique molecular identifiers were built into the TCRbeta library. Each CDR3 protein gets one entry after TCRdb re-called the PCR reads with MiXCR. This sample has approximately 800,000 distinct CDR3 sequences, with around 17% found just once. This sample stems from a study of T-cell reconstitution after alpha-beta-depleted transplantation in children. V gene TRBV9 combines with J gene TRBJ2-3; 8 bases map to TRBD2. Specimen: PBMCs, mostly from graft donor cells, collected 360 days after TCRalphabeta/CD19-depleted stem cell transplant. This TCR was sampled from a male patient aged 10 to 17 who had a stem cell transplant for acute lymphoblastic leukemia, so the T cells may come from the graft donor. In DNA, the CDR3 is TGTGCCAGCAGCGCCGGGAGGGTGAAAGATACGCAGTATTTT. Its protein is CASSAGRVKDTQYF.